Below are 9 T cell receptor beta chains sequenced from a single sample in a study of T cell clones after liver transplantation. The data were produced by immunoSEQ multiplex PCR, yet TCRdb's version contains in-frame clones alone and is incomplete. The data contain 70,000 to 80,000 clones, about 88% of them singletons. This specimen consisted of CD4+ T cells from blood, obtained before liver transplant. The origin of the receptors is a human donor who received a liver transplant.

The chain links TRBV20-1 to TRBJ1-2, with D hard to call. The V gene's germline CDR1 is DFQATT and CDR2 SNEGSKA (reference sequence). Trimming removed 4 bases at V and 8 bases at J, with 11 bases between. The CDR3 is 11 amino acids. The CDR3 region has the DNA TGCAGTGCTACGACCGAACCCGGCTACACCTTC. Translated: CSATTEPGYTF.

In regard to this clone: Other DNA sequences within the sample encode an identical CDR3. V is TRBV2 and J is TRBJ1-1; D gene ambiguous. V was shortened by 4 bases and J by 5 bases, with 5 bases between the two germline ends. This CDR3 has 11 amino acids. The germline CDR1 and CDR2 sequences are SNHLY and FYNNEI. The CDR3 sequence is CASSAETEAFF. The CDR3 nucleotides read TGTGCCAGCAGTGCTGAAACTGAAGCTTTCTTT.

The V gene is TRBV7-2, the J gene TRBJ2-1, with 8 bases matching TRBD2. Per germline, CDR1 SGHTA and CDR2 FQGNSA. Trimming took 5 bases from V and 6 from J; bases not matched to a gene: 15. This CDR3 is 17 amino acids long. In nucleotides, the CDR3 is TGTGCCAGCAGCGCTAATAGCGGGCGGGGGGCACCCAATGAGCAGTTCTTC. Protein: CASSANSGRGAPNEQFF.

This chain links TRBV5-4 with TRBJ2-7; 9 bases are shared with TRBD2. The germline CDR1 and CDR2 sequences are SGHNT and YYREEE (reference sequence). The CDR3 runs to 15 residues. With 4 bases clipped from V and 3 bases from J, the junction kept 8 bases outside the gene matches. The CDR3 sequence: CASSQPGLASYEQYF. DNA of the CDR3: TGTGCCAGCAGCCAACCGGGACTAGCTAGCTACGAGCAGTACTTC.

Here the CDR3 DNA reads TGTGCCAGCACCTTTTGGACAGGGGGCACAGATACGCAGTATTTT. Residues: CASTFWTGGTDTQYF. The chain links TRBV7-9 to TRBJ2-3, with 9 bases identical to TRBD1. The junction had 6 bases not matched to a gene; V was cut back by 7 bases and J by 1 base. This CDR3 is built from 15 residues. Germline CDR1 and CDR2: SEHNR and FQNEAQ (reference sequence).

This clone is a singleton in its sample. DNA of the CDR3: TGTGCCAGTAGGAGGGGCAATGAAAAACTGTTTTTT. This codes for CASRRGNEKLFF. This chain links TRBV19 with TRBJ1-4, with D perhaps matching TRBD1 (5 bases). There are 12 residues in the CDR3. The V end was cut by 6 bases, the J end by 5 bases, with 7 bases between. From germline, CDR1 is LNHDA and CDR2 SQIVND (reference sequence).

The gene calls are TRBV28 and TRBJ2-5, with D possibly being TRBD1 or TRBD2 (5 bases each). V lost 10 bases and J 0 bases, leaving 12 bases between the germline ends. Germline-derived CDR1 and CDR2 are MDHEN and SYDVKM. The CDR3 has 13 amino acids. CDR3 nucleotides: TGTGCCACCTTTGAGGGGTACCAAGAGACCCAGTACTTC. Translating it yields CATFEGYQETQYF.

The V gene is TRBV29-1, the J gene TRBJ2-7; 7 bases fit TRBD1. V trimming: 6 bases; J trimming: 2 bases; junction bases outside the gene matches: 4. Germline V gives CDR1 SQVTM, CDR2 ANQGSEA. The CDR3 totals 12 residues. In DNA form, the CDR3 reads TGCAGCGTGAGGGACAGTACCTACGAGCAGTACTTC. This gives the protein CSVRDSTYEQYF.

The gene calls are TRBV2 and TRBJ2-7; perhaps D is TRBD1 or TRBD2 (5 bases each). The CDR3 extends over 11 amino acids. Germline V CDR1 and CDR2: SNHLY, FYNNEI. Trimming took off 8 bases at V and 5 bases at J, with 10 bases between the two ends. The CDR3 DNA is TGTGCCAGCGGGGGACCCAACGAGCAGTACTTC. Its protein is CASGGPNEQYF.